The T cell receptor (beta chain) described here comes from a study of Ad26.COV2.S vaccination and SARS-CoV-2 variants. Study as a whole: Ad26.COV2.S shots went into the muscle once or twice, 56 days apart. Overall study results and limits: In vaccinated individuals, spike-specific CD8+ and CD4+ T cell responses reportedly displayed substantial breadth.

The ends lost 7 bases at V and 3 bases at J; junction bases unmatched: 9. CDR1 and CDR2 from the germline V gene are SGHRS and YFSETQ. The CDR3 contains 15 residues. Sequencing was performed with immunoSEQ multiplex PCR; in TCRdb, only in-frame clones are kept and a portion is missing. The table has roughly 350,000 clones, around 89% seen once; the top ten hold 6.4%. This sample's treatment: around 19 received Ad26.COV2.S at low or high dose, single or two shots; a few received placebo; per-sample allocation not given. After the first vaccine or placebo injection, samples were drawn on day 63. As concerns this clone: No antigen is known for it.

V usage is TRBV5-1 and J usage is TRBJ2-3; 9 bases are shared with TRBD2. The TCR was taken from a person between 18 and 65 years old who received the Ad26.COV2.S COVID-19 vaccine or a placebo. The material sequenced was peripheral blood, taken in a trial of Ad26.COV2.S vaccine versus placebo. The CDR3 here is CASPEGGRGTDTQYF. CDR3 sequence (DNA): TGCGCCAGCCCAGAGGGCGGGAGGGGGACAGATACGCAGTATTTT.